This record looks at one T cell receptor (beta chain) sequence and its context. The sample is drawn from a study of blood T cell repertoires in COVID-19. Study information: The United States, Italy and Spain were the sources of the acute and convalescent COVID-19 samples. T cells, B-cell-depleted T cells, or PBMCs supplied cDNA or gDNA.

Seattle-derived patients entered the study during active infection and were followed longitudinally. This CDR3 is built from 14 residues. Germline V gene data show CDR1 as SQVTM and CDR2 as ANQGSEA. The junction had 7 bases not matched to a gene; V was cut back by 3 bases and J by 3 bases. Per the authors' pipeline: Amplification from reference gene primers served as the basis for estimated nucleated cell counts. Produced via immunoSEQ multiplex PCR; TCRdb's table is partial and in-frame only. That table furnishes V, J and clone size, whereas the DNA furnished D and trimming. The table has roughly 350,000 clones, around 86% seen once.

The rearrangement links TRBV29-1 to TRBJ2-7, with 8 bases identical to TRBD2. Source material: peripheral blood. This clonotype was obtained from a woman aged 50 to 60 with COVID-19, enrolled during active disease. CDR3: CSVEDRGGNYEQYF. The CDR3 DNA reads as TGCAGCGTTGAGGACCGGGGGGGTAACTACGAGCAGTACTTC.